A selection of T cell receptor beta chains follows, all from one sample in a study of cytomegalovirus exposure and HLA in healthy donors. Clones were read by immunoSEQ multiplex PCR, and TCRdb kept only the in-frame ones, dropping some. This listing includes about 120,000 clones. Input material: PBMCs. The receptor set was obtained from a man aged 40-49 years in good health and CMV-seropositive. The CDR3 runs from the conserved cysteine through the conserved F or W. D genes are given only for firm matches.

d_gene: TRBD1
v_gene: TRBV28
j_gene: TRBJ1-5
CDR3nt: TGTGCCAGCAGTCAAGACGGACAGGGACGGGCTCGACCCCAGCATTTT
CDR3aa: CASSQDGQGRARPQHF

d_gene: -
v_gene: TRBV18
j_gene: TRBJ1-2
CDR3nt: TGTGCCAGCTCACCAGAGGGAAACTATGGCTACACCTTC
CDR3aa: CASSPEGNYGYTF

d_gene: TRBD2
v_gene: TRBV7-3
j_gene: TRBJ2-7
CDR3nt: TGTGCCAGCAGCTTAACGGCCCGGGGGGCGGGAGGGCCCAACGAGCAGTACTTC
CDR3aa: CASSLTARGAGGPNEQYF

d_gene: TRBD1
v_gene: TRBV7-6
j_gene: TRBJ2-3
CDR3nt: TGTGCCAGCAGCTGGGACAGTCCCCCCGGGGATACGCAGTATTTT
CDR3aa: CASSWDSPPGDTQYF

d_gene: -
v_gene: TRBV11-2
j_gene: TRBJ1-5
CDR3nt: TGTGCCAGCAGCTCCTTGGAGGGCCGAGATCAGCCCCAGCATTTT
CDR3aa: CASSSLEGRDQPQHF

d_gene: -
v_gene: TRBV27
j_gene: TRBJ2-7
CDR3nt: TGTGCCAGCAGTTTGATGACAGGCGGCTTACCCTACGAGCAGTACTTC
CDR3aa: CASSLMTGGLPYEQYF

d_gene: -
v_gene: TRBV11-3
j_gene: TRBJ2-7
CDR3nt: TGTGCCAGCTCGGCGGCGGGCTCCTACGAGCAGTACTTC
CDR3aa: CASSAAGSYEQYF

d_gene: TRBD2
v_gene: TRBV11-2
j_gene: TRBJ2-5
CDR3nt: TGTGCCAGCAGGCCTACTAGCGCCCAAGAGACCCAGTACTTC
CDR3aa: CASRPTSAQETQYF

d_gene: -
v_gene: TRBV29-1
j_gene: TRBJ1-1
CDR3nt: TGCAGCATTGACAGAGGAGCTTTCTTT
CDR3aa: CSIDRGAFF

d_gene: TRBD1
v_gene: TRBV7-8
j_gene: TRBJ2-7
CDR3nt: TGTGCCAGCAGCCCGCAGGTTGGGGGACAGGGGGCTTCCTACGAGCAGTACTTC
CDR3aa: CASSPQVGGQGASYEQYF

d_gene: -
v_gene: TRBV15
j_gene: TRBJ1-1
CDR3nt: TGTGCCACCAGCAGAGACGACAGGAGAGAGACTGAAGCTTTCTTT
CDR3aa: CATSRDDRRETEAFF

d_gene: TRBD2
v_gene: TRBV28
j_gene: TRBJ2-7
CDR3nt: TGTGCCAGCAACTTCGGACTAGTTTCATACGAGCAGTACTTC
CDR3aa: CASNFGLVSYEQYF

d_gene: TRBD1
v_gene: TRBV5-1
j_gene: TRBJ2-1
CDR3nt: TGCGCCAGCAGCCCAGGGACAGACTACAATGAGCAGTTCTTC
CDR3aa: CASSPGTDYNEQFF

d_gene: -
v_gene: TRBV28
j_gene: TRBJ2-2
CDR3nt: TGTGCCAGCAGCCCCCGGCGGGGCACCGGGGAGCTGTTTTTT
CDR3aa: CASSPRRGTGELFF

d_gene: -
v_gene: TRBV5-1
j_gene: TRBJ1-4
CDR3nt: TGCGCCAGCAGCTTGGTGGGGCAGAATGAAAAACTGTTTTTT
CDR3aa: CASSLVGQNEKLFF

d_gene: -
v_gene: TRBV28
j_gene: TRBJ1-1
CDR3nt: TGTGCCAGCAGTCGTATGAGGGGGTTGAACACTGAAGCTTTCTTT
CDR3aa: CASSRMRGLNTEAFF

d_gene: TRBD1
v_gene: TRBV7-9
j_gene: TRBJ2-1
CDR3nt: TGTGCCAGCAGCTTAGTACAGGGGGCGAACAATGAGCAGTTCTTC
CDR3aa: CASSLVQGANNEQFF

d_gene: TRBD2
v_gene: TRBV9
j_gene: TRBJ2-1
CDR3nt: TGTGCCAGCAGCGGACCGGGACTAGCGGATCCGAGCTCCTACAATGAGCAGTTCTTC
CDR3aa: CASSGPGLADPSSYNEQFF

d_gene: -
v_gene: TRBV6-5
j_gene: TRBJ1-2
CDR3nt: TGTGCCAGCAGGGACACGGCTAACTATGGCTACACCTTC
CDR3aa: CASRDTANYGYTF

d_gene: -
v_gene: TRBV5-6
j_gene: TRBJ2-1
CDR3nt: TGTGCCAGCGGATTCGGGTCCTACAATGAGCAGTTCTTC
CDR3aa: CASGFGSYNEQFF

d_gene: TRBD2
v_gene: TRBV25-1
j_gene: TRBJ2-2
CDR3nt: TGTGCCAGCAGTGAAACTAGCGGGATGCGATGGACCGGGGAGCTGTTTTTT
CDR3aa: CASSETSGMRWTGELFF

d_gene: -
v_gene: TRBV7-9
j_gene: TRBJ1-2
CDR3nt: TGTGCCAGCAGCTTTAACAGGGACTATGGCTACACCTTC
CDR3aa: CASSFNRDYGYTF

d_gene: -
v_gene: TRBV15
j_gene: TRBJ1-1
CDR3nt: TGTGCCACCAGCAGAGATCGAGGGGGGGTGAACACTGAAGCTTTCTTT
CDR3aa: CATSRDRGGVNTEAFF

d_gene: -
v_gene: TRBV2
j_gene: TRBJ1-2
CDR3nt: TGTGCCAGCAGTGAAGCGCTTGGGAGAATGGGCTACACCTTC
CDR3aa: CASSEALGRMGYTF

d_gene: TRBD1
v_gene: TRBV4-1
j_gene: TRBJ2-7
CDR3nt: TGCGCCAGCAGCCCTAGAGACAGGGGGCTGCGCGAGCAGTACTTC
CDR3aa: CASSPRDRGLREQYF

d_gene: TRBD1
v_gene: TRBV6-1
j_gene: TRBJ1-1
CDR3nt: TGTGCCGGCAGGACAGGGGGAAACACTGAAGCTTTCTTT
CDR3aa: CAGRTGGNTEAFF

d_gene: -
v_gene: TRBV19
j_gene: TRBJ1-3
CDR3nt: TGTGCCAGTAGTATGGGTGGGCTCCAAAGCTCTGGAAACACCATATATTTT
CDR3aa: CASSMGGLQSSGNTIYF

d_gene: -
v_gene: TRBV2
j_gene: TRBJ2-1
CDR3nt: TGTGCCACCTACGGAGACGCAAACTCCTACAATGAGCAGTTCTTC
CDR3aa: CATYGDANSYNEQFF

d_gene: TRBD1
v_gene: TRBV5-6
j_gene: TRBJ2-3
CDR3nt: TGTGCCAGCAGCACTACCGGGACAGGGTCCATGGGCACGCAGTATTTT
CDR3aa: CASSTTGTGSMGTQYF

d_gene: -
v_gene: TRBV4-3
j_gene: TRBJ1-4
CDR3nt: TGCGCCAGCAGCCAAGATAGGGGGGGTTATGAAAAACTGTTTTTT
CDR3aa: CASSQDRGGYEKLFF

d_gene: -
v_gene: TRBV7-8
j_gene: TRBJ2-7
CDR3nt: TGTGCCAGCAGCTTTACTCCAGGGGCCCTGAGGGAGCAGTACTTC
CDR3aa: CASSFTPGALREQYF

d_gene: -
v_gene: TRBV9
j_gene: TRBJ1-1
CDR3nt: TGTGCCAGCAGCCCGACTCAGGGGAACGCTGAAGCTTTCTTT
CDR3aa: CASSPTQGNAEAFF

d_gene: -
v_gene: TRBV6-5
j_gene: TRBJ2-7
CDR3nt: TGTGCCAGCGGGGCATCCTACGAGCAGTACTTC
CDR3aa: CASGASYEQYF